The 12 T cell receptor beta chains given below trace back to one sample, sequenced in a study of neurological immune-mediated disorders. TCRdb processed the 5' RACE reads anew with MiXCR; each CDR3 protein has one entry. The data hold tens of thousands of distinct CDR3 sequences, with 9.5% to 15% observed a single time. The source material was PBMCs. The receptors come from a female donor in good health.

This clonotype has a count of ten or more. This rearrangement joins TRBV20-1 to TRBJ1-1, with D possibly matching TRBD1 (6 bases). The V end lost 3 bases, the J end lost 1 base, and 15 bases lay between the germline ends. Per the germline V gene, CDR1 is DFQATT and CDR2 is SNEGSKA (reference sequence). This CDR3 is built from 15 residues. Here the CDR3 DNA reads TGCAGTGCTAGGAAGGCGGGGGCAAAGAACACTGAAGCTTTCTTT. Translated: CSARKAGAKNTEAFF.

This clonotype was observed many times. The chain recombines TRBV28 with TRBJ2-5; 8 bases align to TRBD1. Germline V CDR1 and CDR2: MDHEN, SYDVKM. Germline trimming cut 6 bases from V and 5 bases from J; bases unmatched to any gene: 2. The CDR3 loop spans 12 amino acids. CDR3 residues: CASSRDRETQYF. CDR3 in DNA: TGTGCCAGCAGCCGGGACAGGGAGACCCAGTACTTC.

This clonotype was observed at least ten times. The V and J genes are TRBV5-1 and TRBJ2-5; a possible D gene is TRBD2 (6 bases). Germline CDR1 is SGHRS and CDR2 is YFSETQ. The CDR3 loop spans 14 amino acids. Between the trimmed V and J ends, which lost 4 bases and 3 bases, there was a span of 13 bases. The CDR3 region is CASSPGDFEETQYF. The DNA of the CDR3 is TGCGCCAGCAGCCCGGGGGACTTCGAAGAGACCCAGTACTTC. Drawing the rest from reference TRBV5-1 and TRBJ2-5, the complete variable domain is KAGVTQTPRYLIKTRGQQVTLSCSPISGHRSVSWYQQTPGQGLQFLFEYFSETQRNKGNFPGRFSGRQFSNSRSEMNVSTLELGDSALYLCASSPGDFEETQYFGPGTRLLVL.

In this sample, this clonotype turned up many times. This chain links TRBV5-1 with TRBJ1-1, with D tentatively TRBD1 (5 bases). Trimming took off 4 bases at V and 0 bases at J, with 13 bases between the two ends. Germline V gene lookup returns CDR1 SGHRS and CDR2 YFSETQ. The CDR3 covers 15 residues. CDR3 in amino acids: CASSLQVALNTEAFF. The DNA of the CDR3 is TGCGCCAGCAGCCTACAGGTGGCGCTGAACACTGAAGCTTTCTTT.

At least ten counts were recorded for this clonotype. V is TRBV29-1 and J is TRBJ1-1; 11 bases are a match to TRBD1. V dropped 7 bases and J dropped 4; count of bases not matched to a gene: 14. Germline V gives CDR1 SQVTM, CDR2 ANQGSEA. The CDR3 spans 16 residues. CDR3 DNA sequence: TGCAGCGCCGCTGCCGGGACAGGGGGATTTAGCACTGAAGCTTTCTTT. Translation gives CSAAAGTGGFSTEAFF. The whole variable domain, filled in from reference TRBV29-1 and TRBJ1-1, reads SAVISQKPSRDICQRGTSLTIQCQVDSQVTMMFWYRQQPGQSLTLIATANQGSEATYESGFVIDKFPISRPNLTFSTLTVSNMSPEDSSIYLCSAAAGTGGFSTEAFFGQGTRLTVV.

This clonotype came up many times. The rearrangement joins TRBV20-1 to TRBJ2-5; 10 bases agree with TRBD1. CDR3 length: 14 residues. J gave up 5 bases and V 6 bases, and 9 bases lay outside the gene matches. CDR1 and CDR2 (germline): DFQATT, SNEGSKA (reference sequence). CDR3 region: CSAWRTGGRETQYF. The DNA for the CDR3 is TGCAGTGCCTGGAGGACAGGGGGAAGGGAGACCCAGTACTTC.

This clonotype has at least ten counts. The chain combines TRBV12-3 or TRBV12-4 with TRBJ1-4, with a tentative D call TRBD1 (5 bases). V lost 2 bases and J lost 14, with 9 bases in between. The length of the CDR3 is 11 residues. In DNA, the CDR3 is TGTGCCAGCAGTTTAAGGGGACCTCTGTTTTTT. This codes for CASSLRGPLFF.

A note on this clonotype: One end of the junction fails to match germline, which may point to a read error. This chain connects TRBV27 to TRBJ1-1; TRBD1 might be the D (5 bases). The CDR3 extends over 14 amino acids. Germline lookup yields CDR1 MNHEY and CDR2 SMNVEV (reference sequence). CDR3 protein: CAIIALGGNTEVFF. The CDR3 DNA sequence: TGTGCCATCATTGCCCTGGGGGGGAACACTGAAGTTTTCTTT.

Ten or more counts support this clonotype. This chain links TRBV20-1 with TRBJ1-3, with D tentatively TRBD1 (5 bases). Trimming took 0 bases from V and 0 from J, leaving 9 bases between them. The CDR3 is made up of 15 amino acids. Germline loops: CDR1 DFQATT, CDR2 SNEGSKA (reference sequence). The CDR3 sequence: CSARDEGFSGNTIYF. CDR3 nucleotides: TGCAGTGCTAGAGATGAGGGGTTCTCTGGAAACACCATATATTTT.

This clonotype was seen many times. The rearrangement joins TRBV18 to TRBJ1-5; 9 bases are a match to TRBD1. The CDR3 runs 16 residues. Germline V lookup: CDR1 KGHSH, CDR2 LQKENI. J was trimmed by 3 bases and V by 3 bases; bases with no gene match: 6. The CDR3 is CASSPQGQGYNQPQHF. The CDR3 bases are TGTGCCAGCTCACCCCAGGGACAGGGATACAATCAGCCCCAGCATTTT.

This clonotype was seen repeatedly, ten times or more. This chain connects TRBV20-1 to TRBJ2-3, with 9 bases that match TRBD2. Germline V gives CDR1 DFQATT, CDR2 SNEGSKA (reference sequence). The CDR3 contains 14 residues. Trimming at V came to 3 bases and at J to 4 bases, leaving 5 bases not matched to a gene. CDR3 in amino acids: CSARGGRAPDTQYF. The CDR3 region has the DNA TGCAGTGCTAGGGGCGGGAGGGCCCCAGATACGCAGTATTTT.

This chain uses TRBV7-2 with TRBJ1-1; 7 positions match TRBD1. Trimming removed 3 bases from V and 5 bases from J; junction bases left unmatched: 9. Per germline, CDR1 SGHTA and CDR2 FQGNSA. The CDR3 has 15 amino acids. The CDR3 loop is CASSFVTGELTEAFF. The CDR3 DNA is TGTGCCAGCAGCTTTGTCACAGGGGAGTTGACTGAAGCTTTCTTT.